Each of the 9 T cell receptor beta chains below was sequenced from the same sample in a study of CD8+CD57+ T cells in acquired aplastic anemia (dated by TCRdb to 2016 to 2019). Expansion of CD8+CD57+ cells had been shown by flow cytometry in the patients chosen for sequencing. The instrument given in TCRdb is Illumina HiSeq 2000. TCR beta VDJ combination and CDR3 sequence profiling used genomic DNA as the template. TCRdb redid the processing of the public reads, applying fastp at Q25 and MiXCR, and retained in-frame beta chains. Every CDR3 protein is listed once, alongside the most common genes and DNA of its rows. Within this sample are 170,000 or so distinct CDR3 sequences, with around 60% of them counted one time only. The ten largest clones represent approximately 42% of the sample. The sequenced sample was sorted CD4+, CD8+, or CD8+CD57+ T cells (not recorded which) from PBMCs. The receptors stem from a human donor with aplastic anemia.

As for this clonotype: A junction end diverges from the germline sequence, so it may reflect a read error. The rearrangement joins TRBV24-1 to TRBJ2-3, with D unresolved. Germline V gene sequence: CDR1 KGHDR, CDR2 SFDVKD. This CDR3 spans 14 amino acids. The CDR3 loop reads CATSDFSNTDMQYF. The DNA of the CDR3 is TGTGCCACCAGTGACTTCTCGAACACAGATATGCAGTATTTT.

This rearrangement joins TRBV7-2 to TRBJ2-7; D assignment may be TRBD1 or TRBD2 (6 bases each). V was cut by 0 bases and J by 3 bases, with 12 bases left in between. CDR1 and CDR2 from the germline V gene are SGHTA and FQGNSA. This CDR3 comprises 15 residues. The CDR3 nucleotides are TGTGCCAGCAGCTTAGCACAGGGAGGATACTACGAGCAGTACTTC. This gives the protein CASSLAQGGYYEQYF.

J is TRBJ1-1 and V is TRBV20-1; tentatively, D is TRBD1 (6 bases). Trimming removed 3 bases at V and 4 bases at J, with 12 bases between. The CDR3 consists of 13 residues. The germline gives CDR1 DFQATT, CDR2 SNEGSKA (reference sequence). The CDR3 DNA follows: TGCAGTGCTAGCAGGGGCAGGGGCACTGAAGCTTTCTTT. This codes for CSASRGRGTEAFF.

This chain joins TRBV20-1 and TRBJ2-7, with D possibly being TRBD1 (6 bases). From germline, CDR1 is DFQATT and CDR2 SNEGSKA (reference sequence). The CDR3 extends over 14 amino acids. With 0 bases removed from V and 5 bases from J, the gap between germline ends came to 14 bases. CDR3 protein: CSARDARGRNEQYF. The CDR3 region has the DNA TGCAGTGCTAGAGATGCCAGGGGCCGGAACGAGCAGTACTTC.

V and J are TRBV7-9 and TRBJ2-5; weak D call: TRBD1 (5 bases). CDR1 is SEHNR, CDR2 FQNEAQ, per germline (reference sequence). This CDR3 contains 15 residues. The ends were cut back, 2 bases at V and 6 bases at J, with 16 bases in the middle. In DNA, the CDR3 is TGTGCCAGCAGCTTACCGCACAGGTCTCTAAAGACCCAGTACTTC. Translating it yields CASSLPHRSLKTQYF.

This sequence joins TRBV2 and TRBJ1-6; D unresolved. Per germline, CDR1 SNHLY and CDR2 FYNNEI. The CDR3 loop spans 12 amino acids. With 2 bases removed from V and 13 bases from J, the gap between germline ends came to 9 bases. This CDR3 reads CASSESLLPLHF. For the CDR3, the DNA is TGTGCCAGCAGTGAATCCCTCCTGCCCCTCCACTTT.

The chain links TRBV9 to TRBJ1-1; D gene uncertain. V was shortened by 0 bases and J by 1 base, with 7 bases between the two germline ends. The CDR3 is made up of 14 amino acids. CDR1 is SGDLS and CDR2 is YYNGEE in the germline V gene. DNA of the CDR3: TGTGCCAGCAGCGTAGGTACCCCGAACACTGAAGCTTTCTTT. It codes for CASSVGTPNTEAFF.

A word on this clonotype: This sequence may be a read error, since a much larger clone differs from it by one base. The chain links TRBV6-1 to TRBJ1-1; D unresolved. The CDR3 contains 11 residues. The germline V and J ends were trimmed by 4 bases and 7 bases, with 7 bases remaining between them. Germline CDR1 and CDR2: MNHNS and SASEGT. CDR3 nucleotides: TGTGCCAGCAGTGGACTGCTTGAAGCTTTCTTT. Translation: CASSGLLEAFF.

The CDR3 DNA sequence: TGTGCCAGCAGTGATTTGACAGGGGGCGAAGCTTTCTTT. It encodes CASSDLTGGEAFF. This rearrangement joins TRBV6-1 to TRBJ1-1; 10 positions agree with TRBD1. With V trimmed by 3 bases and J by 8 bases, 3 bases remained unmatched. The CDR3 spans 13 residues. Germline values: CDR1 MNHNS, CDR2 SASEGT.